Shown below are 28 T cell receptor beta chains from a single sample sequenced in a study of T cell repertoires in cytomegalovirus infection. TCRdb re-called the reads with MiXCR, one entry per CDR3 protein. The profile shows some 220,000 distinct CDR3 sequences, about 38% of them singletons. The antigens of these receptors remain unknown. Sequences were derived from CD8+ T cells from cultured PBMCs, sampled from culture after CMV antigen stimulation. The source is a human donor in good health (CMV status not recorded). Some clones in this sample may be carry-over from other donors' samples.

This clonotype has more than one count but fewer than ten. The chain joins TRBV7-6 to TRBJ1-1; TRBD1 matches 9 bases. V shed 5 bases, J shed 3 bases, and the junction held 13 bases outside the gene matches. Germline values: CDR1 SGHVS, CDR2 FNYEAQ. This CDR3 has 17 residues. The CDR3, as DNA: TGTGCCAGCAGCGCACCGGGACAGGGACAGCCAGACACTGAAGCTTTCTTT. Translating it yields CASSAPGQGQPDTEAFF.

The CDR3: CASSIGTVAYEQYF. CDR3 DNA: TGTGCCAGTAGTATCGGGACAGTCGCCTACGAGCAGTACTTC. V gene TRBV19 combines with J gene TRBJ2-7, with 7 positions matching TRBD1. Losses at the gene ends were 3 bases for V and 2 bases for J; bases not matched to a gene: 4. CDR1 and CDR2 (germline): LNHDA, SQIVND (reference sequence). The CDR3 is 14 amino acids. Full variable domain (outside the CDR3, taken from reference TRBV19 and TRBJ2-7): DGGITQSPKYLFRKEGQNVTLSCEQNLNHDAMYWYRQDPGQGLRLIYYSQIVNDFQKGDIAEGYSVSREKKESFPLTVTSAQKNPTAFYLCASSIGTVAYEQYFGPGTRLTVT.

V usage is TRBV12-3 or TRBV12-4 and J usage is TRBJ1-1, with D perhaps matching TRBD1 (5 bases). V lost 6 bases and J lost 1, with 9 bases in between. The CDR3 is made up of 13 amino acids. CDR3 amino acids: CASRIGGNTEAFF. The CDR3 DNA follows: TGTGCCAGCAGAATCGGGGGGAACACTGAAGCTTTCTTT.

This clonotype was detected a few times. The chain has TRBV7-6 and TRBJ2-7; 7 nucleotides agree with TRBD1. CDR3 length: 13 amino acids. The germline V gene encodes CDR1 SGHVS and CDR2 FNYEAQ. V lost 2 bases and J lost 5; bases outside the gene matches: 3. The CDR3 sequence: CASSLNRGNEQYF. CDR3 in DNA: TGTGCCAGCAGCTTAAACAGGGGTAACGAGCAGTACTTC.

The table lists this clonotype with a few counts. This chain joins TRBV11-3 and TRBJ2-3, with 10 bases fitting TRBD2. Trimming took 2 bases from V and 4 from J; bases not matched to a gene: 3. This CDR3 is 15 amino acids long. Germline CDR1 and CDR2: SGHNT and YENEEA. The CDR3 sequence is CASSLKAGGPDTQYF. The CDR3 nucleotides are TGTGCCAGCAGCTTAAAAGCGGGGGGGCCAGATACGCAGTATTTT.

In its sample, this clonotype was seen a few times. The chain employs TRBV7-8 and TRBJ2-5; 9 bases are shared with TRBD1. CDR1 and CDR2 from the germline V gene are SGHVS and FQNEAQ. This CDR3 has 14 amino acids. V was pared by 7 bases and J by 5 bases, with 8 bases of the junction left unmatched. CDR3 nucleotide sequence: TGTGCCAGCACCCCGGACAGGGGTTATGAGACCCAGTACTTC. This sequence encodes CASTPDRGYETQYF.

This clonotype was observed a few times. The chain links TRBV7-2 to TRBJ1-1; TRBD1 is a possible D gene (5 bases). This CDR3 region has 15 residues. CDR1 is SGHTA and CDR2 is FQGNSA in the germline V gene. V dropped 5 bases and J dropped 3 bases, with 16 bases sitting between them. The CDR3 protein is CASSLGGTFDTEAFF. The CDR3, as DNA: TGTGCCAGCAGCCTAGGTGGGACCTTCGACACTGAAGCTTTCTTT.

This clonotype was seen more than once but under ten times. The chain has TRBV7-6 and TRBJ2-7; 8 bases map to TRBD1. CDR1 and CDR2 from the germline V gene are SGHVS and FNYEAQ. The CDR3 covers 17 residues. Trimming removed 1 base from V and 1 base from J; junction bases left unmatched: 9. CDR3 region: CASSLESTGVPSYEQYF. The CDR3 DNA reads TGTGCCAGCAGCTTAGAATCGACAGGGGTTCCGTCCTACGAGCAGTACTTC.

This clonotype was counted a few times. The chain links TRBV27 to TRBJ2-2, with 14 bases identical to TRBD2. V lost 5 bases and J lost 1; bases outside the gene matches: 3. Per the germline V gene, CDR1 is MNHEY and CDR2 is SMNVEV (reference sequence). The CDR3 has 17 amino acids. The CDR3 sequence is CASSRGLAGVNTGELFF. CDR3 in DNA: TGTGCCAGCAGTCGGGGACTAGCGGGGGTGAACACCGGGGAGCTGTTTTTT.

CDR3 amino acids: CASSTGLAGFGETQYF. The CDR3 DNA sequence: TGCGCCAGCAGCACGGGACTAGCGGGGTTCGGAGAGACCCAGTACTTC. The genes are TRBV5-1 and TRBJ2-5; 13 positions match TRBD2. CDR3 length: 16 residues. Germline trimming cut 4 bases from V and 4 bases from J; bases unmatched to any gene: 7. The germline CDR1 and CDR2 sequences are SGHRS and YFSETQ.

This clonotype was seen just once. The chain employs TRBV10-3 and TRBJ2-1, with D perhaps matching TRBD1 or TRBD2 (5 bases each). The length of the CDR3 is 16 residues. Trimming took off 4 bases at V and 2 bases at J, with 15 bases between the two ends. Germline assignment: CDR1 ENHRY and CDR2 SYGVKD. CDR3 sequence reads: CAISASERGTYNEQFF. CDR3 in DNA: TGTGCCATCAGTGCCTCCGAGAGGGGTACCTACAATGAGCAGTTCTTC.

J is TRBJ1-1 and V is TRBV7-9; 7 nucleotides match TRBD1. J lost 1 base, V lost 5 bases, and 4 bases had no gene match. There are 14 residues in the CDR3. Germline CDR1 SEHNR, CDR2 FQNEAQ (reference sequence). CDR3 nucleotides: TGTGCCAGCAGCCCCAAGGGGGCGAACACTGAAGCTTTCTTT. It yields the protein CASSPKGANTEAFF.

The gene calls are TRBV7-9 and TRBJ1-2, with a tentative D call TRBD1 (5 bases). The CDR3 has 11 amino acids. The V gene lost 5 bases and the J gene lost 9 bases, with 10 bases spanning the gap. The germline V gene encodes CDR1 SEHNR and CDR2 FQNEAQ (reference sequence). The CDR3 loop is CASSPSGRYTF. CDR3 DNA: TGTGCCAGCAGCCCATCGGGACGCTACACCTTC.

The chain joins TRBV14 to TRBJ2-1; D call uncertain. Per the germline V gene, CDR1 is SGHDN and CDR2 is FVKESK. V was pared by 1 base and J by 2 bases, with 12 bases between. This CDR3 has 16 amino acids. CDR3: CASSQGVYTPYNEQFF. The DNA for the CDR3 is TGTGCCAGCAGCCAAGGGGTGTACACCCCCTACAATGAGCAGTTCTTC. Filled out from reference TRBV14 and TRBJ2-1, the complete variable domain reads EAGVTQFPSHSVIEKGQTVTLRCDPISGHDNLYWYRRVMGKEIKFLLHFVKESKQDESGMPNNRFLAERTGGTYSTLKVQPAELEDSGVYFCASSQGVYTPYNEQFFGPGTRLTVL.

The chain employs TRBV7-6 and TRBJ2-2; no reliable D call. The CDR3 runs 13 residues. The germline V gene has CDR1 SGHVS and CDR2 FNYEAQ. Trimming removed 2 bases from V and 5 bases from J, with 6 bases in between. The CDR3 is CASSLPRTGELFF. CDR3 DNA: TGTGCCAGCAGCTTACCGAGAACCGGGGAGCTGTTTTTT.

The rearrangement links TRBV10-3 to TRBJ2-1; TRBD2 aligns across 9 bases. Germline assignment: CDR1 ENHRY and CDR2 SYGVKD. The CDR3 spans 17 residues. The J segment lost 8 bases and the V segment lost 0 bases, leaving 11 bases of the junction unmatched. The CDR3 DNA is TGTGCCATCAGTGAGTCGGGGGGGCTAGCGGGATCCGATGAGCAGTTCTTC. Its translation is CAISESGGLAGSDEQFF.

J is TRBJ1-5 and V is TRBV27; weak D call: TRBD1 (6 bases). Germline V gene sequence: CDR1 MNHEY, CDR2 SMNVEV (reference sequence). With 7 bases removed from V and 6 bases from J, the gap between germline ends came to 10 bases. CDR3 length equals 12 residues. CDR3 protein: CASKGGGQPQHF. DNA for the CDR3: TGTGCCAGCAAAGGGGGGGGTCAGCCCCAGCATTTT.

The V call is TRBV11-1, the J call TRBJ2-3; possible D gene TRBD1, 5 bases. Germline CDR1 is SGHAT and CDR2 is FQDESV (reference sequence). V was trimmed by 4 bases and J by 2 bases, leaving 16 bases between them. This CDR3 is 16 amino acids long. The CDR3 is CASSSQRDRHTDTQYF. In DNA, the CDR3 is TGTGCCAGCAGCTCACAAAGAGACAGACACACAGATACGCAGTATTTT.

This chain uses TRBV27 with TRBJ1-1; the D is unclear. V was trimmed by 5 bases and J by 2 bases, leaving 9 bases between them. CDR3 length equals 13 residues. Per germline, CDR1 MNHEY and CDR2 SMNVEV (reference sequence). CDR3 sequence reads: CASSRAGNTEAFF. The CDR3 nucleotides are TGTGCCAGCAGTAGGGCAGGCAACACTGAAGCTTTCTTT.

The chain employs TRBV4-1 and TRBJ2-3; 13 bases match TRBD2. V was clipped by 4 bases and J by 5 bases; unmatched bases: 6. The CDR3 is 16 residues long. Germline V gene data show CDR1 as MGHRA and CDR2 as YSYEKL. The CDR3 sequence: CASSPPGTSGIDTQYF. The CDR3 DNA follows: TGCGCCAGCAGCCCTCCCGGGACTAGCGGGATAGATACGCAGTATTTT.

The chain uses TRBV7-9 and TRBJ1-1; D remains unclear. The CDR3 extends over 15 amino acids. V was trimmed by 4 bases and J by 2 bases, leaving 14 bases between them. Germline V CDR1 and CDR2: SEHNR, FQNEAQ (reference sequence). The CDR3: CASSSGAVTNTEAFF. CDR3 coding DNA: TGTGCCAGCAGCTCCGGTGCTGTAACAAACACTGAAGCTTTCTTT.

This clonotype was seen repeatedly, ten times or more. The rearrangement joins TRBV5-1 to TRBJ1-1; D unresolved. With 4 bases removed from V and 3 bases from J, the gap between germline ends came to 16 bases. The germline V gene encodes CDR1 SGHRS and CDR2 YFSETQ. This CDR3 is 15 amino acids long. The CDR3, as DNA: TGCGCCAGCAGCACATCGAGACTTAAGGACACTGAAGCTTTCTTT. Translation gives CASSTSRLKDTEAFF.

Many counts were recorded for this clonotype. The chain employs TRBV7-9 and TRBJ2-2; a possible D gene is TRBD1 (5 bases). This CDR3 is built from 15 residues. Trimming pared 6 bases from V and 3 bases from J, leaving 14 bases between. The germline V gene has CDR1 SEHNR and CDR2 FQNEAQ (reference sequence). CDR3 amino acids: CASRTGDSYTGELFF. CDR3 nucleotides: TGTGCCAGCAGGACCGGTGACAGCTACACCGGGGAGCTGTTTTTT. Looking up the rest from reference TRBV7-9 and TRBJ2-2 gives the full variable domain: DTGVSQNPRHKITKRGQNVTFRCDPISEHNRLYWYRQTLGQGPEFLTYFQNEAQLEKSRLLSDRFSAERPKGSFSTLEIQRTEQGDSAMYLCASRTGDSYTGELFFGEGSRLTVL.

As regards this clonotype: The junction does not match germline at one end; this may be a read error. The chain employs TRBV20-1 and TRBJ2-3; possibly TRBD2 for D (6 bases). Germline CDR1 and CDR2: DFQATT and SNEGSKA (reference sequence). The CDR3 runs to 16 residues. The CDR3 is CSSRDLLAVSEDTQYF. The CDR3, as DNA: TGCAGTTCTAGAGACTTACTAGCCGTGAGCGAAGATACGCAGTATTTT.

This chain uses TRBV15 with TRBJ2-2; unclear D gene. Trimming shortened V by 8 bases and J by 7 bases, and 11 bases separated the two germline ends. The germline CDR1 and CDR2 sequences are LNHNV and YYDKDF (reference sequence). The CDR3 extends over 12 amino acids. This chain's CDR3 is CATQVAGGELFF. The DNA of the CDR3 is TGTGCCACCCAAGTTGCTGGCGGGGAGCTGTTTTTT.

The chain has TRBV7-3 and TRBJ2-5; D not resolved. Germline loops: CDR1 SGHTA, CDR2 FQGTGA. The germline V and J ends were trimmed by 3 bases and 0 bases, with 5 bases remaining between them. The CDR3 extends over 13 amino acids. The CDR3 loop is CASSFMYQETQYF. CDR3 in DNA: TGTGCCAGCAGCTTTATGTACCAAGAGACCCAGTACTTC.

V is TRBV7-2 and J is TRBJ1-4; tentatively, D is TRBD1 (5 bases). The CDR3 has 15 residues. CDR1 is SGHTA and CDR2 is FQGNSA in the germline V gene. V lost 7 bases to trimming and J lost 5 bases, with 17 bases between them. CDR3 nucleotide sequence: TGTGCCAGCATCTCCCCCGGGGGGGGAAATGAAAAACTGTTTTTT. Residues: CASISPGGGNEKLFF. The full variable domain, with the rest looked up from reference TRBV7-2 and TRBJ1-4, is GAGVSQSPSNKVTEKGKDVELRCDPISGHTALYWYRQSLGQGLEFLIYFQGNSAPDKSGLPSDRFSAERTGGSVSTLTIQRTQQEDSAVYLCASISPGGGNEKLFFGSGTQLSVL.

This clonotype was seen a few times. The J gene is TRBJ2-3, the V gene TRBV7-2; the match to TRBD2 covers 16 bases. This CDR3 is built from 19 residues. Germline V gene sequence: CDR1 SGHTA, CDR2 FQGNSA. Losses at the gene ends were 1 base for V and 2 bases for J; bases not matched to a gene: 6. In DNA, the CDR3 is TGTGCCAGCAGCTTAGTGAGAGGGACTAGCGGGAGGGACACAGATACGCAGTATTTT. Translating gives CASSLVRGTSGRDTDTQYF. Using reference TRBV7-2 and TRBJ2-3 for the parts outside the CDR3, the full variable domain is GAGVSQSPSNKVTEKGKDVELRCDPISGHTALYWYRQSLGQGLEFLIYFQGNSAPDKSGLPSDRFSAERTGGSVSTLTIQRTQQEDSAVYLCASSLVRGTSGRDTDTQYFGPGTRLTVL.